This T cell receptor (beta chain) is drawn from a study of shared clonotypes between healthy human individuals (dated by TCRdb to the early 2020s). A note on the overall study: The cohort included three men and two women between 18 and 49 years of age. To increase sequencing depth and limit assay-specific biases, different laboratories used diverse techniques to prepare libraries and sequence TCR repertoires. Per donor, leukapheresis produced somewhere between about 0.9 and 9.5 billion PBMCs. For each donor, CD4 naive and CD4 memory were each given three plates, CD8 naive was given two plates, and CD8 memory was given one plate. Blood TCR repertoires of five healthy adults were deeply sequenced to estimate repertoire size and the extent of clonotype sharing between individuals.

A remark on this clone: The specificity of this receptor is unknown. No much larger clone is present one base from it, and per-base qualities are unavailable.

Using the deep immunoSEQ assay, multiplex PCR amplified TCR CDR3 regions from genomic DNA. For each cell subset, the extracted genomic DNA was distributed evenly across all wells of several immunoSEQ 96-well plates, and each plate served as one replicate. For sorted subsets, each replicate PCR was loaded with approximately 190 ng genomic DNA, equivalent to roughly 30,000 T cell genomes. Purified libraries were quantified with a Qubit 3.0 fluorometer, sized on a Bioanalyzer 2100, and re-quantified with the KAPA Library Quantification kit. Every immunoSEQ 96-well plate was sequenced on a dedicated single-read 150-cycle Illumina NextSeq 550 flow cell. The authors' analysis ran thus. Because the immunoSEQ output included only junctional sequences and no quality scores, the filtering could not be the same as the filtering used for full-length reads. Sequences were annotated with PyIR, a Python wrapper for IgBLAST v1.9, and V/J genes and CDR3 were assigned using IMGT germline references. Any read was removed if the V/J assignment was weak (E-value above 1e-6), the CDR3 was missing, or the read contained stop codons, out-of-frame junctions, or ambiguous translated residues. V3J clonotypes were defined as sequences sharing an identical inferred V gene, J gene, and CDR3 amino acid sequence. Percentage overlap between repertoires was calculated by dividing the number of shared unique clonotypes by the size of the smaller repertoire. Repertoire richness was assessed with RTK rarefaction, the Chao1 estimator, and Recon v2.1 estimates of unobserved clonotypes. Generation probabilities were computed with OLGA for all TCRbeta clonotypes obtained by the gDNA method from several donors. The immuneACCESS repertoire file appears here via TCRdb, limited to in-frame rearrangements. These files lack a portion of the clones; in checked studies, under half of the deficit traces to unresolved V genes, and the cause of the others is not known. V, J and clone size are those of that table, while D and trimming were read from the DNA. In all, the sample holds 2 million to 2.5 million clones, and around 93% of those were seen once. The top ten clonotypes cover approximately 0.41% of the sample.

Study-wide findings and limitations: Sampling was restricted to blood, and TCR repertoires in tissue are likely to differ from TCR repertoires in blood. Rarefaction of sorted-subset datasets indicated incomplete sequencing despite the large sequencing depth. Pairwise subsampling led to the expectation that sequencing depth would affect the degree of clonotype sharing among donors. Larger estimated clonotype richness was generally found for naive subsets than for memory subsets. Because the study included only a small number of donors, the genetic and exposure-history diversity represented was limited. Higher generation probabilities were observed for clonotypes shared by all four sorted-subset donors than for non-shared clonotypes. Sharing across a handful of donors was observed for about 5% of naive CD4, 3.5% of naive CD8, 2% to 2.5% of memory CD4, and over 0.3% of memory CD8 clonotypes.

The donors were healthy, HIV-negative adults who had no recently reported acute infections or vaccinations. Every donor was a Caucasian adult living in Nashville, Tennessee, USA. CD4+ T cells were enriched by magnetic negative selection; naive cells were then positively selected on CD45RA, and the negative fraction formed the memory subset. Blood was obtained by leukapheresis, after which PBMCs were separated by Ficoll-Histopaque density gradient centrifugation and cryopreserved in liquid nitrogen vapor phase. Analytical flow cytometry was used to check the purity and quantity of each magnetically sorted T cell population. Genomic DNA was isolated from each sorted fraction and quantified by UV absorbance on a Nanodrop 2000c. CDR1 and CDR2, per the germline V gene, are MDHEN and SYDVKM. V and J are truncated by 6 bases and 4 bases respectively, leaving an intervening sequence of 12 bases. The CDR3 holds 13 amino acids from the cysteine to the phenylalanine. The kept DNA is CDR3 alone, 39 bases in frame from the first base.

The sequence joins TRBV28 to TRBJ1-2; tentative D gene TRBD1, with 6 bases matching. This receptor was taken from a man between 18 and 35 years old in good health. Some clones in this sample may be carry-over from other donors' samples. Sequencing input: naive CD4+ T cells from PBMCs. This sample's cell subset or site label indicates: CD45RA+ positively selected. The CDR3 is CASRSTGFYGYTF. Here is the DNA: TGTGCCAGCAGAAGCACAGGGTTCTATGGCTACACCTTC.